What follows are 8 T cell receptor beta chains derived from one specimen sequenced in a study of OX40 agonist ivuxolimab in advanced cancers. Sequencing was performed with immunoSEQ multiplex PCR; in TCRdb, only in-frame clones are kept and a portion is missing. The sample has around 72,000 clones; more than 75% are singletons. The sequencing here drew on CD4+ or CD8+ T cells sorted from blood, taken in a trial of the OX40 agonist ivuxolimab. The source is an adult with an advanced solid tumor such as melanoma, head and neck, liver or kidney cancer.

The chain recombines TRBV5-4 with TRBJ2-2; TRBD2 is a possible D gene (6 bases). Per germline, CDR1 SGHNT and CDR2 YYREEE (reference sequence). V lost 0 bases and J lost 3, with 15 bases in between. The CDR3 totals 17 residues. CDR3 residues: CASSLGAIAGHTGELFF. Written as DNA, the CDR3 is TGTGCCAGCAGCTTGGGAGCGATTGCGGGACACACCGGGGAGCTGTTTTTT.

This clone has only one observation. The chain uses TRBV25-1 and TRBJ2-1; no clear D gene. The V end lost 0 bases, the J end lost 4 bases, and 10 bases lay between the germline ends. The CDR3 runs 15 residues. Germline-derived CDR1 and CDR2 are MGHDK and SYGVNS. CDR3 amino acids: CASSEYQHGYNEQFF. The CDR3, as DNA: TGTGCCAGCAGTGAATATCAACATGGGTACAATGAGCAGTTCTTC.

The genes are TRBV7-2 and TRBJ1-1; tentatively, D is TRBD1 (6 bases). V was cut by 1 base and J by 4 bases, with 13 bases left in between. Germline-derived CDR1 and CDR2 are SGHTA and FQGNSA. This CDR3 region has 15 residues. CDR3 sequence (DNA): TGTGCCAGCAGCTTAGTGGGGGCTGGGGGCACTGAAGCTTTCTTT. It encodes CASSLVGAGGTEAFF.

The chain uses TRBV6-6 and TRBJ2-3; D may correspond to TRBD1 or TRBD2 (5 bases each). The germline V and J ends were trimmed by 0 bases and 5 bases, with 12 bases remaining between them. There are 15 residues in the CDR3. CDR1 and CDR2 from the germline V gene are MNHNY and SVGAGI (reference sequence). CDR3 protein: CASSYSGVGVDTQYF. Here the CDR3 DNA reads TGTGCCAGCAGTTACTCGGGCGTGGGGGTAGATACGCAGTATTTT.

The J gene is TRBJ2-7, the V gene TRBV13, with a possible D match to TRBD2 (5 bases). Looked up from germline, CDR1 is PRHDT and CDR2 is FYEKMQ (reference sequence). Trimming shortened V by 5 bases and J by 1 base, and 18 bases separated the two germline ends. This CDR3 has 16 residues. The CDR3 DNA reads TGTGCCAGCAGCCTCGCCCGATGGGGAGAATCCTACGAGCAGTACTTC. As protein: CASSLARWGESYEQYF.

The J gene is TRBJ1-6, the V gene TRBV6-1; D is undetermined. The CDR3 length is 13 residues. V lost 1 base to trimming and J lost 11 bases, with 9 bases between them. In germline, CDR1 is MNHNS, CDR2 SASEGT. CDR3 sequence: CASSEGVETPLHF. DNA for the CDR3: TGTGCCAGCAGTGAAGGAGTAGAAACACCCCTCCACTTT.

V and J are TRBV6-1 and TRBJ1-5; possibly TRBD1 for D (5 bases). V lost 7 bases, J lost 7 bases, and 17 bases lay in between. The CDR3 runs 14 residues. Germline V CDR1 and CDR2: MNHNS, SASEGT. The CDR3 reads CASTLNRNGQPQHF. DNA for the CDR3: TGTGCCAGCACCCTCAACAGGAACGGGCAGCCCCAGCATTTT.

A few counts support this clone. The genes are TRBV5-1 and TRBJ2-1; 9 nucleotides agree with TRBD2. The length of the CDR3 is 15 residues. Germline trimming cut 4 bases from V and 6 bases from J; bases unmatched to any gene: 8. Per germline, CDR1 SGHRS and CDR2 YFSETQ. CDR3 bases: TGCGCCAGCAGCCATAGCGGGAGAGAGGGCAATGAGCAGTTCTTC. It codes for CASSHSGREGNEQFF. Supplemented by reference TRBV5-1 and TRBJ2-1, the full variable domain reads KAGVTQTPRYLIKTRGQQVTLSCSPISGHRSVSWYQQTPGQGLQFLFEYFSETQRNKGNFPGRFSGRQFSNSRSEMNVSTLELGDSALYLCASSHSGREGNEQFFGPGTRLTVL.